This T cell receptor (beta chain) appears in the sequencing data of a study of cytomegalovirus exposure and HLA in healthy donors. On the study more broadly: The Caucasian-associated ancestry cluster contained about 80% of the roughly 400 genotyped donors.

60 Vbeta and 13 Jbeta primers were used in PCR. The repertoire was sequenced with immunoSEQ multiplex PCR; TCRdb's copy has only in-frame clones and lacks some. The sample contains around 110,000 clones, 74% of which appear only once. Comments on this clone: The antigen is undetermined.

CDR1 is SEHNR, CDR2 FQNEAQ, per germline (reference sequence). The CDR3 is made up of 16 amino acids. The trim removed 3 bases at V and 4 bases at J, leaving 6 bases unmatched. Study-level results: With later analysis, a missense DCLRE1C variant became linked to TCR beta V- and J-gene trimming. Many donors carried some public TCRs, although rarity characterized most TCR sequences.

The TCR originated in a man aged 25 to 40 in good health and CMV-seropositive. The rearrangement links TRBV7-9 to TRBJ2-3; 11 positions match TRBD2. The material sequenced was PBMCs. CDR3 loop: CASSFLAGGSADTQYF. The CDR3 DNA follows: TGTGCCAGCAGCTTTCTAGCGGGGGGTAGTGCAGATACGCAGTATTTT.